The clone carrying this T cell receptor beta chain appeared a single time. No antigen is known for it. The V gene lost 3 bases and the J gene lost 4 bases, with 6 bases spanning the gap. CDR3 length: 12 amino acids. Germline CDR1 is MDHEN and CDR2 is SYDVKM. This table comes from immunoSEQ multiplex PCR, and its TCRdb copy is limited to in-frame clones, with some not included. The sample yields around 64,000 clones, 80% to 85% seen once. This specimen comes from a study of OX40 agonist ivuxolimab in advanced cancers. General study findings and limits: On average, a greater number of expanded clones characterised CD8+ T cells relative to CD4+. Part of the nonresponder group also had normalized T-cell clonal expansion that was low.

The rearrangement uses TRBV28 and TRBJ1-1; D unclear. Sequenced material: CD4+ or CD8+ T cells sorted from blood, taken in a trial of the OX40 agonist ivuxolimab. This TCR derives from an adult with an advanced solid tumor such as melanoma, head and neck, liver or kidney cancer. The CDR3 DNA reads TGTGCCAGCAGTTTGAGTGTCACTGAAGCTTTCTTT. Its translation is CASSLSVTEAFF.